One and the same sample provided the 4 T cell receptor beta chains below, sequenced in a study of blood T cell repertoires in COVID-19. Sequenced by immunoSEQ multiplex PCR; TCRdb stores in-frame clones only, minus some. The sample holds around 130,000 clones; 82% are singletons and the top ten take about 12%. Sequencing was done on a sample of peripheral blood. These receptors all stem from a human donor in a cohort sampled during active COVID-19.

This clone was seen a single time. The chain is built from TRBV5-4 and TRBJ2-4; TRBD1 agrees at 9 bases. The V gene's germline CDR1 is SGHNT and CDR2 YYREEE (reference sequence). V was clipped by 1 base and J by 6 bases; unmatched bases: 11. The CDR3 extends over 17 amino acids. The CDR3 loop is CASSLPGTGNEGNIQYF. For the CDR3, the DNA is TGTGCCAGCAGCTTGCCCGGGACAGGGAACGAAGGAAACATTCAGTACTTC.

The chain links TRBV3-1 (or the pseudogene TRBV3-2) to TRBJ2-3; TRBD2 aligns across 8 bases. This CDR3 comprises 16 residues. Germline trimming cut 4 bases from V and 4 bases from J; bases unmatched to any gene: 10. Per germline, CDR1 LGHDT and CDR2 YNNKEL (reference sequence). CDR3 in amino acids: CASSPEAGGPADTQYF. The CDR3 DNA is TGTGCCAGCAGCCCTGAGGCGGGGGGACCCGCAGATACGCAGTATTTT.

V usage is TRBV28 and J usage is TRBJ1-4, with 9 bases aligning to TRBD1. The J segment lost 7 bases and the V segment lost 0 bases, leaving 3 bases of the junction unmatched. CDR3 size: 15 residues. Germline lookup yields CDR1 MDHEN and CDR2 SYDVKM. The DNA for the CDR3 is TGTGCCAGCAGTTTATGGGGGACAGGGACTGAAAAACTGTTTTTT. Translation: CASSLWGTGTEKLFF.

The chain recombines TRBV5-4 with TRBJ1-2; weak D call: TRBD1 (6 bases). The CDR3 extends over 15 amino acids. Looked up from germline, CDR1 is SGHNT and CDR2 is YYREEE (reference sequence). Trimming pared 1 base from V and 3 bases from J, leaving 13 bases between. The CDR3 nucleotides are TGTGCCAGCAGCTTGTCGGGGGGCGACTACTATGGCTACACCTTC. It codes for CASSLSGGDYYGYTF.